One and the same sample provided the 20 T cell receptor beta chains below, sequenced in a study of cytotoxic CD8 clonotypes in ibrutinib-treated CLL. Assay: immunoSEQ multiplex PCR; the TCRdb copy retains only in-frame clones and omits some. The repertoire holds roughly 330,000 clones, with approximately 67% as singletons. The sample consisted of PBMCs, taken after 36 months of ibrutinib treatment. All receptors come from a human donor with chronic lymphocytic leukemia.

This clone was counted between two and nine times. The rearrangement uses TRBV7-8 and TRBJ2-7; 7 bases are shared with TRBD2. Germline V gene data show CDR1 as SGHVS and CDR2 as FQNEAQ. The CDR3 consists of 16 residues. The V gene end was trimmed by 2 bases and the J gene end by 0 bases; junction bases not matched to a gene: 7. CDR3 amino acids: CASSLSGTMASYEQYF. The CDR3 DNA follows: TGTGCCAGCAGCTTATCCGGGACTATGGCCTCCTACGAGCAGTACTTC. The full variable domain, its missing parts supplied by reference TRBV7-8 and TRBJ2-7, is GAGVSQSPRYKVAKRGQDVALRCDPISGHVSLFWYQQALGQGPEFLTYFQNEAQLDKSGLPSDRFFAERPEGSVSTLKIQRTQQEDSAVYLCASSLSGTMASYEQYFGPGTRLTVT.

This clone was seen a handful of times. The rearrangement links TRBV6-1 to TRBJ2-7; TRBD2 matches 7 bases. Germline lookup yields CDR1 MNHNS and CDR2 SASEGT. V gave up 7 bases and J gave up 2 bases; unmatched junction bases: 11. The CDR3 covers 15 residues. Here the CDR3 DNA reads TGTGCCAGCACACGGTCCACGGGGGGAGCCTACGAGCAGTACTTC. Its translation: CASTRSTGGAYEQYF.

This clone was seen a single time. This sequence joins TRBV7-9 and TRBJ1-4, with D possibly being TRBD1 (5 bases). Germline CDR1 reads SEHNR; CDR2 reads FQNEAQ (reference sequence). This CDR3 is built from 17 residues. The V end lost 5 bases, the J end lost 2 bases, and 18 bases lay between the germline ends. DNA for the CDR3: TGTGCCAGCAGCCCCGGGCGGGGAGGGGCGACTAATGAAAAACTGTTTTTT. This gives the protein CASSPGRGGATNEKLFF. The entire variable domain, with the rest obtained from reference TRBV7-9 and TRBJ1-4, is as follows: DTGVSQNPRHKITKRGQNVTFRCDPISEHNRLYWYRQTLGQGPEFLTYFQNEAQLEKSRLLSDRFSAERPKGSFSTLEIQRTEQGDSAMYLCASSPGRGGATNEKLFFGSGTQLSVL.

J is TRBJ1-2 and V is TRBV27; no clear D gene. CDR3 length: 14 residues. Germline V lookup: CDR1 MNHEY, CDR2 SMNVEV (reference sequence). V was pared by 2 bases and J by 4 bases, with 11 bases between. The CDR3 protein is CASSLRSGSYGYTF. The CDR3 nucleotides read TGTGCCAGCAGTTTACGCTCGGGGAGCTATGGCTACACCTTC.

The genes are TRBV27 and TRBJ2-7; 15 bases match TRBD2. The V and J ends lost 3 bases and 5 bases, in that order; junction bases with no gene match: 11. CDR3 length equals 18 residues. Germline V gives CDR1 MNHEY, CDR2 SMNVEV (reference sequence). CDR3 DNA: TGTGCCAGCAGTTTCATCCGGACTAGCGGGAGGGCAGACCACGAGCAGTACTTC. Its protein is CASSFIRTSGRADHEQYF.

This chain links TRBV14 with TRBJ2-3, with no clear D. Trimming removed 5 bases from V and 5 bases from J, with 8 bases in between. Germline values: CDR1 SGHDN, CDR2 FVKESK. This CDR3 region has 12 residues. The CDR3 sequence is CASSAGRDTQYF. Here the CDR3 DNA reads TGTGCCAGCAGCGCCGGTAGAGATACGCAGTATTTT.

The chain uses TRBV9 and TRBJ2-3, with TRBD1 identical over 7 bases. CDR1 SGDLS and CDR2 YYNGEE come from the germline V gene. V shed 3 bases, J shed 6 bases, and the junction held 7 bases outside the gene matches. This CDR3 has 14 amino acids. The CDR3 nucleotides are TGTGCCAGCAGCGCCCGACAGGGCTCGGATACGCAGTATTTT. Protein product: CASSARQGSDTQYF.

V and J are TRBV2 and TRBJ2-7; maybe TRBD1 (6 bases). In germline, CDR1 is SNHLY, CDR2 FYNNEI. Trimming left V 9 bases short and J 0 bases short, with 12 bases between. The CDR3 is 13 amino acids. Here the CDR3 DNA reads TGTGCCAGACAGGACAGTAACTCCTACGAGCAGTACTTC. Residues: CARQDSNSYEQYF.

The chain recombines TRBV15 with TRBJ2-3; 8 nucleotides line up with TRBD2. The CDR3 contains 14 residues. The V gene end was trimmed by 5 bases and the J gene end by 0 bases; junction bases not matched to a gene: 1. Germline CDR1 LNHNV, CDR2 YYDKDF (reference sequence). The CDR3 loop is CATSRGGSTDTQYF. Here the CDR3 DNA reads TGTGCCACCAGCCGGGGGGGTAGCACAGATACGCAGTATTTT.

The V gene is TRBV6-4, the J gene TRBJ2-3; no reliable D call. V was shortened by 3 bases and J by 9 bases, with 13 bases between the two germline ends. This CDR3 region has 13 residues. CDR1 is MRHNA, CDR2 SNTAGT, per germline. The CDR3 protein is CASSEGRKDTQYF. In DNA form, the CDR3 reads TGTGCCAGCAGTGAGGGTAGGAAGGACACGCAGTATTTT.

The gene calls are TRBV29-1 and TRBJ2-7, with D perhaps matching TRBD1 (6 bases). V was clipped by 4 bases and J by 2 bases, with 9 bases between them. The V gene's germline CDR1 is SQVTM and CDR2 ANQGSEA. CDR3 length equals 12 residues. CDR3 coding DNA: TGCAGCGTTGGACAGGAGGCCTACGAGCAGTACTTC. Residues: CSVGQEAYEQYF.

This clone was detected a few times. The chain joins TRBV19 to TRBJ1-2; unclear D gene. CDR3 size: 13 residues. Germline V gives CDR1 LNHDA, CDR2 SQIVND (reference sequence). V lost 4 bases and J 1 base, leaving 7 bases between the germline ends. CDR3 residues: CASSTMINYGYTF. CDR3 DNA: TGTGCCAGTAGTACGATGATTAACTATGGCTACACCTTC.

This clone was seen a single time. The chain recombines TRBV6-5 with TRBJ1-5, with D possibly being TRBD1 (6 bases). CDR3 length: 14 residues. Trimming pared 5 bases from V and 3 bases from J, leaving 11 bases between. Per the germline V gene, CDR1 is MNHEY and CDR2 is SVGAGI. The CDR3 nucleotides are TGTGCCAGCAGTATACGGGACAACAATCAGCCCCAGCATTTT. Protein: CASSIRDNNQPQHF.

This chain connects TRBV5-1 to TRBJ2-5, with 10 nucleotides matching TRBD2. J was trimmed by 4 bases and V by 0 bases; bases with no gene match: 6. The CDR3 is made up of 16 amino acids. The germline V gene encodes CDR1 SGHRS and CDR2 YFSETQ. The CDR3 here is CASSLALAGGGETQYF. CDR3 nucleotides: TGCGCCAGCAGCTTGGCCTTAGCGGGAGGAGGAGAGACCCAGTACTTC.

The CDR3 region is CASRGYSGPYNEQFF. The CDR3, as DNA: TGTGCCAGCAGAGGTTATAGCGGGCCGTACAATGAGCAGTTCTTC. The genes are TRBV2 and TRBJ2-1; 7 bases fit TRBD2. Germline V gene sequence: CDR1 SNHLY, CDR2 FYNNEI. CDR3 length equals 15 residues. V trimming: 6 bases; J trimming: 4 bases; junction bases outside the gene matches: 9.

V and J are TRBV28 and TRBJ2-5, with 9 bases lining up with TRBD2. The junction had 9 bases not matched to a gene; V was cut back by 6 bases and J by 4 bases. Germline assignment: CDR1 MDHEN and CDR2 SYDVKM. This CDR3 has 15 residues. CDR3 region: CASRRPGLALETQYF. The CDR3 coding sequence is TGTGCCAGCAGGCGACCGGGACTAGCTTTAGAGACCCAGTACTTC.

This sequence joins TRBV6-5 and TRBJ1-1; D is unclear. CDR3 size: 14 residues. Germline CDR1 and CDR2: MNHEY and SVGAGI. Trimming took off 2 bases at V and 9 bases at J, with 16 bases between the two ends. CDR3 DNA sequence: TGTGCCAGCAGTTACGATAGGTTCTACCGACAAGCTTTCTTT. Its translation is CASSYDRFYRQAFF.

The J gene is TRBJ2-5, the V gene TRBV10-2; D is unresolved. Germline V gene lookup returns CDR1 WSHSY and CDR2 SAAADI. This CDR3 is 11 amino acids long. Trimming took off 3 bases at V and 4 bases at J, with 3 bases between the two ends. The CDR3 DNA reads TGCGCCAGCAGTGACCCAGAGACCCAGTACTTC. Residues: CASSDPETQYF.

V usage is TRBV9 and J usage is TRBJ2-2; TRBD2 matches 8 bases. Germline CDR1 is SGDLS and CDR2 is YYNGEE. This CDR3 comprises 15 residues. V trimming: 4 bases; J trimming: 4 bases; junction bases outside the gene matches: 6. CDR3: CASSTSGSITGELFF. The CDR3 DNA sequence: TGTGCCAGCAGCACGAGCGGGAGTATCACCGGGGAGCTGTTTTTT.

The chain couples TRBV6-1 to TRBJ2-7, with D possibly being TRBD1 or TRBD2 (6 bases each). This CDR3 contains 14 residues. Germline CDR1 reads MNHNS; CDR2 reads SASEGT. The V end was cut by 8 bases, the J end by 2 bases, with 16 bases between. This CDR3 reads CASWAGSGAYEQYF. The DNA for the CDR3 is TGTGCCAGCTGGGCGGGGTCAGGGGCCTACGAGCAGTACTTC.